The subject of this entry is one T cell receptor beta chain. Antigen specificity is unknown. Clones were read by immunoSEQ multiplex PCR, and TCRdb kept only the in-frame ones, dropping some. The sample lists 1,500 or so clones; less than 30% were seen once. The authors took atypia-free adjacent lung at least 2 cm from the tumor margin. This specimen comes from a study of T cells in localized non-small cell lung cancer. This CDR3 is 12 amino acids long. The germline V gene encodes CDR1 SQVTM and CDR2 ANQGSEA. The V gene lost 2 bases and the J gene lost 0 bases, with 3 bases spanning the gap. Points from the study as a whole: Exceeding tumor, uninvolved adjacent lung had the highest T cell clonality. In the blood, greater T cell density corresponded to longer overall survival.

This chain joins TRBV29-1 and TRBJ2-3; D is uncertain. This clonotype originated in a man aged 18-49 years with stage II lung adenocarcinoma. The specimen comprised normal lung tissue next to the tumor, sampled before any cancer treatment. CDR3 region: CSVEISTDTQYF. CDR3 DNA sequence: TGCAGCGTTGAAATCAGCACAGATACGCAGTATTTT.